The 18 T cell receptor beta chains below all came from one sample that was sequenced in a study of T-cell reconstitution after alpha-beta-depleted transplantation in children. Preparation of the TCRbeta library used unique molecular identifiers. TCRdb re-called the PCR reads with MiXCR, one entry per CDR3 protein. The data contain several thousand distinct CDR3 sequences, more than 9.5% of them seen just once; the ten biggest clones take up roughly 80%. The material was PBMCs, mostly from graft donor cells, obtained 360 days after TCRalphabeta/CD19-depleted stem cell transplant. Receptor source: a patient younger than 10 who had a stem cell transplant for inherited bone marrow failure, so the T cells may come from the graft donor.

This clonotype was picked up many times. The V gene is TRBV11-2, the J gene TRBJ2-3; 11 positions agree with TRBD2. The CDR3 loop spans 17 amino acids. The junction had 4 bases not matched to a gene; V was cut back by 0 bases and J by 2 bases. In germline, CDR1 is SGHAT, CDR2 FQNNGV. The CDR3 DNA reads TGTGCCAGCAGCTTAGATATAGCGGGAGGGCTCACAGATACGCAGTATTTT. Translating it yields CASSLDIAGGLTDTQYF.

This clonotype was recorded at least ten times. The chain carries TRBV9 and TRBJ1-4; D remains unclear. V was shortened by 2 bases and J by 0 bases, with 8 bases between the two germline ends. CDR1 and CDR2 from the germline V gene are SGDLS and YYNGEE. This CDR3 spans 15 amino acids. The CDR3 spells CASSVRHATNEKLFF. The CDR3 nucleotides are TGTGCCAGCAGCGTCCGCCATGCAACTAATGAAAAACTGTTTTTT. Full variable domain (remainder filled in from reference TRBV9 and TRBJ1-4): DSGVTQTPKHLITATGQRVTLRCSPRSGDLSVYWYQQSLDQGLQFLIQYYNGEERAKGNILERFSAQQFPDLHSELNLSSLELGDSALYFCASSVRHATNEKLFFGSGTQLSVL.

This clonotype has a count of ten or more. The chain carries TRBV27 and TRBJ1-1; D remains ambiguous. The V gene lost 2 bases and the J gene lost 3 bases, with 13 bases spanning the gap. Per germline, CDR1 MNHEY and CDR2 SMNVEV (reference sequence). CDR3 length: 15 residues. For the CDR3, the DNA is TGTGCCAGCAGTTTAGGGCCAGATATCTACACTGAAGCTTTCTTT. It encodes CASSLGPDIYTEAFF.

This clonotype was observed at least ten times. The chain joins TRBV5-1 to TRBJ1-2; unclear D gene. The CDR3 length is 13 residues. Trimming pared 0 bases from V and 6 bases from J, leaving 9 bases between. In germline, CDR1 is SGHRS, CDR2 YFSETQ. CDR3 nucleotides: TGCGCCAGCAGCTTGGGACCCGAGAATGGCTACACCTTC. This gives the protein CASSLGPENGYTF.

The chain has TRBV4-1 and TRBJ1-2; unclear D gene. The V gene's germline CDR1 is MGHRA and CDR2 YSYEKL. The CDR3 is made up of 15 amino acids. V lost 1 base and J 4 bases, leaving 13 bases between the germline ends. The CDR3 DNA reads as TGCGCCAGCAGCCAAGGGTTAGGCAATCCCTATGGCTACACCTTC. It translates to CASSQGLGNPYGYTF.

This clonotype has at least ten counts. The rearrangement links TRBV6-6 to TRBJ2-7; 10 nucleotides match TRBD2. CDR1 is MNHNY, CDR2 SVGAGI, per germline (reference sequence). The CDR3 loop spans 17 amino acids. After removal of 0 bases from V and 5 bases from J, the junction contained 10 bases not matched to a gene. The CDR3 DNA reads as TGTGCCAGCAGTTACTCGCTACCGGCTAGCGGGAGCGACGAGCAGTACTTC. Its protein is CASSYSLPASGSDEQYF.

This clonotype was seen repeatedly, ten times or more. The chain recombines TRBV6-1 with TRBJ2-7, with TRBD1 identical over 10 bases. Germline trimming cut 5 bases from V and 2 bases from J; bases unmatched to any gene: 3. The germline V gene has CDR1 MNHNS and CDR2 SASEGT. The CDR3 has 14 amino acids. DNA of the CDR3: TGTGCCAGCAGTCGGGACAGGGGAGCCTACGAGCAGTACTTC. Translated, it gives CASSRDRGAYEQYF.

This clonotype rates as medium-sized. The chain links TRBV7-7 to TRBJ2-1, with 8 bases aligning to TRBD1. CDR3 length: 13 amino acids. The germline gives CDR1 SSHAT, CDR2 FNYEAQ (reference sequence). V dropped 5 bases and J dropped 7; count of bases not matched to a gene: 4. The CDR3 here is CASSPDRGNEQFF. CDR3 nucleotides: TGTGCCAGCAGCCCCGACAGGGGAAATGAGCAGTTCTTC.

This clonotype was seen ten or more times. The CDR3 loop reads CAISESMLSGGQSFSYNEQFF. CDR3 nucleotide sequence: TGTGCCATCAGTGAGTCTATGCTATCGGGGGGCCAATCCTTTTCCTACAATGAGCAGTTCTTC. This chain uses TRBV10-3 with TRBJ2-1, with D maybe TRBD2 (7 bases). V gave up 0 bases and J gave up 1 base, with 25 bases separating them. Germline CDR1 and CDR2: ENHRY and SYGVKD. The CDR3 totals 21 residues.

This clonotype was seen repeatedly, ten times or more. In DNA form, the CDR3 reads TGTGCCAGCAGCCCCATATCCGTCTCTGCGTCATTCGGTGGGGCCAACGTCCTGACTTTC. It translates to CASSPISVSASFGGANVLTF. The V call is TRBV14, the J call TRBJ2-6, with D hard to call. V lost 4 bases and J lost 3, with 25 bases in between. This CDR3 is 20 amino acids long. Germline CDR1 is SGHDN and CDR2 is FVKESK.

Ten or more counts support this clonotype. This chain uses TRBV6-5 with TRBJ1-3; TRBD1 matches at 8 bases. Germline values: CDR1 MNHEY, CDR2 SVGAGI. Trimming at V came to 0 bases and at J to 2 bases, leaving 3 bases not matched to a gene. The CDR3 contains 16 residues. The CDR3 loop reads CASSYSAGGAGNTIYF. The DNA for the CDR3 is TGTGCCAGCAGTTACTCGGCAGGGGGCGCTGGAAACACCATATATTTT.

This clonotype was picked up one time. The V call is TRBV12-3 or TRBV12-4, the J call TRBJ2-1, with unresolved D. The CDR3 is 11 amino acids. Trimming cost V 3 bases and J 9 bases, with 6 bases left between them. The CDR3 nucleotides are TGTGCCAGCAGTTTTCAACCTGAGCAGTTCTTC. Protein product: CASSFQPEQFF.

This clonotype came up many times. This chain joins TRBV15 and TRBJ2-7, with 7 bases lining up with TRBD1. This CDR3 has 17 residues. Germline V CDR1 and CDR2: LNHNV, YYDKDF (reference sequence). V lost 1 base and J lost 6; bases outside the gene matches: 15. CDR3 sequence: CATSRGGTGAHRIEQYF. The CDR3 bases are TGTGCCACCAGCAGAGGGGGCACAGGGGCCCATAGGATCGAGCAGTACTTC.

The chain couples TRBV28 to TRBJ2-3; weak D call: TRBD2 (6 bases). This CDR3 comprises 15 residues. The germline CDR1 and CDR2 sequences are MDHEN and SYDVKM. Trimming took 5 bases from V and 0 from J, leaving 12 bases between them. The CDR3 DNA sequence: TGTGCCAGCAGTGATCGGGGGACTAGCACAGATACGCAGTATTTT. Encoded protein: CASSDRGTSTDTQYF.

This clonotype was seen many times. The V gene is TRBV29-1, the J gene TRBJ2-4, with a possible D match to TRBD1 (7 bases). Germline V lookup: CDR1 SQVTM, CDR2 ANQGSEA. V shed 6 bases and J shed 7 bases, with 13 bases lying between them. This CDR3 spans 12 amino acids. The CDR3 region has the DNA TGCAGCGTGGGTCAGGGGGGTAACATTCAGTACTTC. It is translated as CSVGQGGNIQYF.

This clonotype was seen ten or more times. The gene calls are TRBV20-1 and TRBJ2-2; TRBD1 matches at 9 bases. The CDR3 loop spans 13 amino acids. Germline CDR1 DFQATT, CDR2 SNEGSKA (reference sequence). The CDR3 reads CSADRGGTGELFF. CDR3 in DNA: TGCAGCGCGGACAGGGGTGGCACCGGGGAGCTGTTTTTT.

At least ten counts were recorded for this clonotype. The chain links TRBV9 to TRBJ2-2; D is undetermined. The length of the CDR3 is 16 residues. The germline CDR1 and CDR2 sequences are SGDLS and YYNGEE. With 0 bases removed from V and 3 bases from J, the gap between germline ends came to 12 bases. CDR3 protein: CASSVATAEYTGELFF. In DNA, the CDR3 is TGTGCCAGCAGCGTAGCAACGGCGGAATACACCGGGGAGCTGTTTTTT.

This clonotype was picked up many times. The rearrangement uses TRBV6-5 and TRBJ1-1; no clear D gene. The length of the CDR3 is 17 residues. V dropped 0 bases and J dropped 0 bases, with 14 bases sitting between them. The germline gives CDR1 MNHEY, CDR2 SVGAGI. CDR3 sequence: CASSYSGGPLMNTEAFF. CDR3 DNA: TGTGCCAGCAGTTACTCAGGAGGCCCTCTAATGAACACTGAAGCTTTCTTT.